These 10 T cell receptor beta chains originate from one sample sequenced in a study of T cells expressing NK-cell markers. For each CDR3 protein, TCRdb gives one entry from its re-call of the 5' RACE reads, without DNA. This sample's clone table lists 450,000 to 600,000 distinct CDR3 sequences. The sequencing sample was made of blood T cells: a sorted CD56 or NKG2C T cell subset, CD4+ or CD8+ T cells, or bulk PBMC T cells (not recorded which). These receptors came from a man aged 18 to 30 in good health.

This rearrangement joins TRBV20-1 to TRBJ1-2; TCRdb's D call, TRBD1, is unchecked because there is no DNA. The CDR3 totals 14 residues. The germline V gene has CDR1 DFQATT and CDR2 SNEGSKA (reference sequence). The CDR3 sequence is CSARHRGWDYGYTF.

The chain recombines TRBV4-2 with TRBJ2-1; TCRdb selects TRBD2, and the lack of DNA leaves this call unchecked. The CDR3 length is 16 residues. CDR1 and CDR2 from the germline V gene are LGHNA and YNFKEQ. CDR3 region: CASSQVSGRVYNEQFF.

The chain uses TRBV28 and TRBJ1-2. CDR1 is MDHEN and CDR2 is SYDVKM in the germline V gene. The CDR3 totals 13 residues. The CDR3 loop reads CASSSGRYYGYTF.

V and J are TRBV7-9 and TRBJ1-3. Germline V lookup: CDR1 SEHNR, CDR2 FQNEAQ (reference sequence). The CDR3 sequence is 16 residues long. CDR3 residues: CASSLSPTGSGNTIYF.

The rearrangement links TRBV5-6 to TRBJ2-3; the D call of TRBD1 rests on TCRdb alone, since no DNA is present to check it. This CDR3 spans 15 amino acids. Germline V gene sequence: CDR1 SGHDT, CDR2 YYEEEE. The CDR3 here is CASNFRAGVTDTQYF.

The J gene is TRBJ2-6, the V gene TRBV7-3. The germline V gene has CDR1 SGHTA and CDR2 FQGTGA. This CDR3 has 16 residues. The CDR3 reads CASSLTVASGANVLTF.

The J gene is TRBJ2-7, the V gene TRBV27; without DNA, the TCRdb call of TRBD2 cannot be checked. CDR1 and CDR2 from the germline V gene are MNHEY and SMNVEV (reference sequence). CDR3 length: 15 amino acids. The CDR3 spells CASSRSASGSYEQYF.

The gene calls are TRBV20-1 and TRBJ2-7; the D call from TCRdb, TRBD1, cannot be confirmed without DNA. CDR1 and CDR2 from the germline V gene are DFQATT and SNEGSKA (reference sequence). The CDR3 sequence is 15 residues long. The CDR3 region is CSARGGGQGRYEQYF.

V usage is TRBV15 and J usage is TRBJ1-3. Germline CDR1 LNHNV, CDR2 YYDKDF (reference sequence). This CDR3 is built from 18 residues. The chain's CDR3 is CATSRDVGIQGSGNTIYF.

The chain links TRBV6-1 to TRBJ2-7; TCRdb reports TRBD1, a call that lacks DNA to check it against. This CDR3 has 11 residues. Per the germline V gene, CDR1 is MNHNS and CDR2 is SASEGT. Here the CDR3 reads CASTTGAAQYF.